This T cell receptor (beta chain) was captured in a study of early T cells in non-severe SARS-CoV-2 infection. TCRdb analysed the 5' RACE reads with MiXCR anew, one entry per CDR3 protein. Of approximately 110,000 distinct CDR3 sequences in the sample, more than 12% are singletons; the top ten hold 21%. The CDR3 totals 13 residues. Trimming left V 3 bases short and J 8 bases short, with 14 bases between. CDR1 SQVTM and CDR2 ANQGSEA come from the germline V gene. V and J are TRBV29-1 and TRBJ1-3; D remains unclear. The origin of this receptor is an adult who was a healthcare worker with PCR-confirmed SARS-CoV-2 infection or an uninfected control (not recorded which). Input material: whole blood. This chain's CDR3 is CSVDGSSGDTIYF. The DNA for the CDR3 is TGCAGCGTTGATGGTTCCTCAGGCGACACCATATATTTT.